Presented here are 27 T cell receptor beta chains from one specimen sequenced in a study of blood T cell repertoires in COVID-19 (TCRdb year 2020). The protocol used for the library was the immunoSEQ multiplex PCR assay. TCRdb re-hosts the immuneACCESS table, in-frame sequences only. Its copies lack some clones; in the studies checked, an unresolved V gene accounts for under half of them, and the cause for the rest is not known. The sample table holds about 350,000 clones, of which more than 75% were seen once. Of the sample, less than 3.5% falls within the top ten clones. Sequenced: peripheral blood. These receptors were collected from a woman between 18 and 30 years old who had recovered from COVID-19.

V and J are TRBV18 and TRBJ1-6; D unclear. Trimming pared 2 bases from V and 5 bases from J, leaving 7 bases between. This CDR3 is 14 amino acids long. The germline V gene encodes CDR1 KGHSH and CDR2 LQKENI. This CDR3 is CASSPGADNSPLHF. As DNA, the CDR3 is TGTGCCAGCTCACCAGGCGCGGATAATTCACCCCTCCACTTT.

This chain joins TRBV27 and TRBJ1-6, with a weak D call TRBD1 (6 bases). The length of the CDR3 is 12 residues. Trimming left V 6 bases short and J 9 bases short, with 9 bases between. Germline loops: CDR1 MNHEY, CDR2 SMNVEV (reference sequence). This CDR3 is CASRSGVSPLHF. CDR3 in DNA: TGTGCCAGCAGATCAGGGGTTTCACCCCTCCACTTT.

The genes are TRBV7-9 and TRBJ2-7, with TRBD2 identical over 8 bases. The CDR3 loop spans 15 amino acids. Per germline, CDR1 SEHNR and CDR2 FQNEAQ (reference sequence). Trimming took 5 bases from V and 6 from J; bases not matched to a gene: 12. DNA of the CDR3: TGTGCCAGCAGCGCGGGGGGACTTACAGGCGGCGAGCAGTACGTC. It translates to CASSAGGLTGGEQYV.

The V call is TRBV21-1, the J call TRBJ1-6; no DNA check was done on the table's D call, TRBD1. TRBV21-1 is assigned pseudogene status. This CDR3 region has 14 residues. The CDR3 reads CASSKAGGYSPLHF. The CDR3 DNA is TGTGCCAGCAGCAAAGCAGGGGGTTATTCACCCCTCCACTTT.

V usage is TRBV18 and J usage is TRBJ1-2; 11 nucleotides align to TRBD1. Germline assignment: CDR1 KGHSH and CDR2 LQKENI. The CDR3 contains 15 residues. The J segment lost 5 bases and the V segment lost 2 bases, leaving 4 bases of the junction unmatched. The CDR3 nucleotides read TGTGCCAGCTCACCAGCGGACAGGGGGCCTTATGGCTACACCTTC. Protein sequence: CASSPADRGPYGYTF.

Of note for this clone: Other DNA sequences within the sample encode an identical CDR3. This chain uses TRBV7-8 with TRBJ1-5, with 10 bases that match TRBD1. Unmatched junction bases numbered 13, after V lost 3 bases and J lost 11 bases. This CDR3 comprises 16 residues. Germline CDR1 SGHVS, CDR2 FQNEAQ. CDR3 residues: CASSLTGQGSLTAQHF. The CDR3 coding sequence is TGTGCCAGCAGCTTGACGGGACAGGGGTCCCTAACGGCCCAGCATTTT.

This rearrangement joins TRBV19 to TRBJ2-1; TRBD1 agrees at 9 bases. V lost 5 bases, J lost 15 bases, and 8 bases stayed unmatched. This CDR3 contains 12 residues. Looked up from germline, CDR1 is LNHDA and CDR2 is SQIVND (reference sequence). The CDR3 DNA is TGTGCCAGTAGTGTTACAGGGGGCGCTCGGTTCTTC. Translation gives CASSVTGGARFF.

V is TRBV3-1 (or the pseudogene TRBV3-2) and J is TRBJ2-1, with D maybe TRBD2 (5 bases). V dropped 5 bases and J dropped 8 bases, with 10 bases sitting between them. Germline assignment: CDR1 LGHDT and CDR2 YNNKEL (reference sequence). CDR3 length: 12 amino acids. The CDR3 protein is CASSSLVHEQFF. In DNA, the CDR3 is TGTGCCAGCAGCTCACTAGTGCATGAGCAGTTCTTC.

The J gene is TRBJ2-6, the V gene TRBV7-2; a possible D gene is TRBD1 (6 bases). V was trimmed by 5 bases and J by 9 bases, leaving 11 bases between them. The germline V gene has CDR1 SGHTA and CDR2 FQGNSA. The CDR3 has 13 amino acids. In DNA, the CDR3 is TGTGCCAGCAGCCCAGGACAGATCAACGTCCTGACTTTC. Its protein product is CASSPGQINVLTF.

DNA for the CDR3: TGTGCCAGCTCCGGCAACCAGGGACAGGGGCAGTTCTTC. Its protein product is CASSGNQGQGQFF. The V call is TRBV18, the J call TRBJ2-1, with 9 bases aligning to TRBD1. V was pared by 6 bases and J by 12 bases, with 9 bases of the junction left unmatched. The CDR3 runs 13 residues. CDR1 KGHSH and CDR2 LQKENI come from the germline V gene.

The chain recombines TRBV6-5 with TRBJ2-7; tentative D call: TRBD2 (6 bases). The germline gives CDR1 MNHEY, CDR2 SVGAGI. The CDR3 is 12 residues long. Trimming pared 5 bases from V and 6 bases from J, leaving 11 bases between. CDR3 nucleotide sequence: TGTGCCAGCAGTCCGGCCGGGAGCGAGCAGTACGTC. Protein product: CASSPAGSEQYV.

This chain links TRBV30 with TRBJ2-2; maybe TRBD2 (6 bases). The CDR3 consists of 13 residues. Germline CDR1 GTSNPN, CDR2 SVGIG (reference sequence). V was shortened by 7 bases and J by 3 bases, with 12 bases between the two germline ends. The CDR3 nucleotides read TGTGCCTTGGAGGTAGCGGACACCGGGGAGCTGTTTTTT. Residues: CALEVADTGELFF. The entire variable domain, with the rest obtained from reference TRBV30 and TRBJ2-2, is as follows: SQTIHQWPATLVQPVGSPLSLECTVEGTSNPNLYWYRQAAGRGLQLLFYSVGIGQISSEVPQNLSASRPQDRQFILSSKKLLLSDSGFYLCALEVADTGELFFGEGSRLTVL.

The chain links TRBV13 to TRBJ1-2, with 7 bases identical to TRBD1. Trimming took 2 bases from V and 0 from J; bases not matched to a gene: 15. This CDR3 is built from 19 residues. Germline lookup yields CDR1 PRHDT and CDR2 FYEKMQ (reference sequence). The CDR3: CASSLSPFRGAKANYGYTF. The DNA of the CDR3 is TGTGCCAGCAGCTTATCCCCATTCAGGGGGGCTAAAGCTAACTATGGCTACACCTTC.

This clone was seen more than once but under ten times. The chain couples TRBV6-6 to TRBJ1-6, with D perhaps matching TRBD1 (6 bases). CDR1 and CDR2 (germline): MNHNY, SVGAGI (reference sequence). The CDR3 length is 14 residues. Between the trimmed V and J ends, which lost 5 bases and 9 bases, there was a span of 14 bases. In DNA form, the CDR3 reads TGTGCCAGCAGTGGAGGCACAGGGTCTTCACCCCTCCACTTT. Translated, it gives CASSGGTGSSPLHF.

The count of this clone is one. CDR3 region: CASSKEPLPNGNTIYF. In DNA form, the CDR3 reads TGTGCCAGCAGCAAAGAACCCCTACCGAATGGAAACACCATATATTTT. This sequence joins TRBV21-1 and TRBJ1-3. TRBV21-1 has pseudogene status. CDR3 length: 16 amino acids.

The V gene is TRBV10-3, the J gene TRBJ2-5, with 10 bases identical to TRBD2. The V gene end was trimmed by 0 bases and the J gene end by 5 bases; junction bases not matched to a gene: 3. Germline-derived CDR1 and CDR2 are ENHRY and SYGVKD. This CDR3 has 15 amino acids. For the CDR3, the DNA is TGTGCCATCAGTGAGTCGAGGGGACTAGCGGAGACCCAGTACTTC. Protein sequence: CAISESRGLAETQYF.

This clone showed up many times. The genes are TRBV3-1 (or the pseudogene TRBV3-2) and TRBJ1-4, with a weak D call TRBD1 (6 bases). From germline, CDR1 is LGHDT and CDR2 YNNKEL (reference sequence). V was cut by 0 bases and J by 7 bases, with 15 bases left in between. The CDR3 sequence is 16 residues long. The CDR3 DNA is TGTGCCAGCAGCCAAGACCCGCAGGGGCGGTTTGAAAAACTGTTTTTT. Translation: CASSQDPQGRFEKLFF.

The CDR3 reads CASSVEREGPTGELFF. CDR3 DNA: TGTGCCAGCAGCGTCGAGCGGGAGGGCCCCACCGGGGAGCTGTTTTTT. The chain carries TRBV9 and TRBJ2-2, with TRBD2 matching 10 bases. J was trimmed by 4 bases and V by 2 bases; bases with no gene match: 5. CDR1 and CDR2 (germline): SGDLS, YYNGEE. The CDR3 loop spans 16 amino acids.

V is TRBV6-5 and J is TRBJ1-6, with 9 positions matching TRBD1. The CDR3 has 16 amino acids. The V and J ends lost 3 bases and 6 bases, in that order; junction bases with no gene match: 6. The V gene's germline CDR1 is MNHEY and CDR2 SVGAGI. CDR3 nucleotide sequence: TGTGCCAGCAGTTATACAGGGGGCTTTTTTAATTCACCCCTCCACTTT. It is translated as CASSYTGGFFNSPLHF.

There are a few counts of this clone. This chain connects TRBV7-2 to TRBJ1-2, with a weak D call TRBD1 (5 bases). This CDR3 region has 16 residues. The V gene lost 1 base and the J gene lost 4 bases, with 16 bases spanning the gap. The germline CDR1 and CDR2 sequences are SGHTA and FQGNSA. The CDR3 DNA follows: TGTGCCAGCAGCTTAGGGTGGCAGGGTGGTCGCTATGGCTACACCTTC. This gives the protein CASSLGWQGGRYGYTF.

The CDR3 spells CASSSGLAESTDTQYF. Written as DNA, the CDR3 is TGTGCCAGCAGTTCGGGACTAGCGGAAAGCACAGATACGCAGTATTTT. The V call is TRBV11-2, the J call TRBJ2-3; 11 bases are shared with TRBD2. This CDR3 contains 16 residues. Trimming at V came to 6 bases and at J to 0 bases, leaving 5 bases not matched to a gene. Germline lookup yields CDR1 SGHAT and CDR2 FQNNGV.

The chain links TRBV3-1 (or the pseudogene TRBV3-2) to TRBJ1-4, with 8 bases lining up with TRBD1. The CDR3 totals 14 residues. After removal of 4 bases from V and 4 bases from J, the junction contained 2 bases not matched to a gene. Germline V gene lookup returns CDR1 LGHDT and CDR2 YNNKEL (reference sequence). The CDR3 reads CASSPTGVNEKLFF. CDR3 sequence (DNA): TGTGCCAGCAGCCCGACAGGGGTTAATGAAAAACTGTTTTTT.

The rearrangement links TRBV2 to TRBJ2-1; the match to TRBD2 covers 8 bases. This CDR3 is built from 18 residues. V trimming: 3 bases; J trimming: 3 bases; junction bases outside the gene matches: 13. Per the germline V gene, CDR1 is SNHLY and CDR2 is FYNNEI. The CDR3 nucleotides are TGTGCCAGCAGTGACGGGGGGGCGGCAGGTTGGAACTACAATGAGCAGTTCTTC. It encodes CASSDGGAAGWNYNEQFF. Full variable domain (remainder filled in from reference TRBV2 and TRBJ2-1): EPEVTQTPSHQVTQMGQEVILRCVPISNHLYFYWYRQILGQKVEFLVSFYNNEISEKSEIFDDQFSVERPDGSNFTLKIRSTKLEDSAMYFCASSDGGAAGWNYNEQFFGPGTRLTVL.

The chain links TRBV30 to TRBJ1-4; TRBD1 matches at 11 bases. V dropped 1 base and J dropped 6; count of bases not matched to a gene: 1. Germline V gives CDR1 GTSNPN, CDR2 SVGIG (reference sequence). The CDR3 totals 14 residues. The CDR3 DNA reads TGTGCCTGGAGTGGGACAGGGGGCTATGAAAAACTGTTTTTT. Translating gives CAWSGTGGYEKLFF.

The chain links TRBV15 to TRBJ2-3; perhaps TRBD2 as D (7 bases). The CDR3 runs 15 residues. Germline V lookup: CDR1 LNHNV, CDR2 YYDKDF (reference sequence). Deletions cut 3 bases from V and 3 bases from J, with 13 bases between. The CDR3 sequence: CATSRVRGATDTQYF. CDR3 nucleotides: TGTGCCACCAGCAGGGTTCGGGGGGCAACAGATACGCAGTATTTT.

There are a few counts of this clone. In DNA form, the CDR3 reads TGTGCCAGCAGTGGGGGAAAGACAGGATTTGCTGAAAAACTGTTTTTT. It yields the protein CASSGGKTGFAEKLFF. The chain couples TRBV2 to TRBJ1-4; possible D gene TRBD1, 6 bases. CDR3 length equals 16 residues. CDR1 and CDR2 (germline): SNHLY, FYNNEI. Trimming cost V 4 bases and J 7 bases, with 19 bases left between them.

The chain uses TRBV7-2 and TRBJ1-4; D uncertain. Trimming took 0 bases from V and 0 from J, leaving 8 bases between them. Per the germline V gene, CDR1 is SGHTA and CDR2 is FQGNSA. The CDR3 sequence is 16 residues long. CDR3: CASSLANPTTNEKLFF. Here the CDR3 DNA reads TGTGCCAGCAGCTTAGCGAATCCTACAACTAATGAAAAACTGTTTTTT.